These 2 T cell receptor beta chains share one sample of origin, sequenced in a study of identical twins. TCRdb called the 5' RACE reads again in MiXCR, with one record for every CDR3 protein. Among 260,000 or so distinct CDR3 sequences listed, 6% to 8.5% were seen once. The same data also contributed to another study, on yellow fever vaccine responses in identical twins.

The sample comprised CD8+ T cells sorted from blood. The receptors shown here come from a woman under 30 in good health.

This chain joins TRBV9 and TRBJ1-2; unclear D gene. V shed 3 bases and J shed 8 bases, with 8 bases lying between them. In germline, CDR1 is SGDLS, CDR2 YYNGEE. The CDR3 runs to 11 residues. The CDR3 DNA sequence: TGTGCCAGCAGCGGCAGGTGGGGCTACACCTTC. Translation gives CASSGRWGYTF. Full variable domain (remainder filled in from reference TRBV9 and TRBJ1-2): DSGVTQTPKHLITATGQRVTLRCSPRSGDLSVYWYQQSLDQGLQFLIQYYNGEERAKGNILERFSAQQFPDLHSELNLSSLELGDSALYFCASSGRWGYTFGSGTRLTVV.

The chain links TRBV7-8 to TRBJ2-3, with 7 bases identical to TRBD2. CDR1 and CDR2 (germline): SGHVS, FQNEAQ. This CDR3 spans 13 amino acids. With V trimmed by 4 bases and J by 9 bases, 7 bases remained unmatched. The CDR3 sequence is CASSSHERDTQYF. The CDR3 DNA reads TGTGCCAGCAGCTCCCACGAGCGGGACACGCAGTATTTT.